This T cell receptor (beta chain) appears in the sequencing data of a study of blood T cells in healthy people across ages. The CDR3 is made up of 15 amino acids. Germline V gene lookup returns CDR1 LGHDT and CDR2 YNNKEL (reference sequence). Trimming pared 2 bases from V and 4 bases from J, leaving 15 bases between. The second PCR ran roughly 6 to 11 cycles with a sample-barcoded 5' primer and J-beta primers. Using its own MiXCR run on the 5' RACE reads, TCRdb lists one record per CDR3 protein. The data contain 650,000 to 900,000 distinct CDR3 sequences, roughly 60% of them singletons. This clonotype showed up just a few times.

The genes are TRBV3-1 and TRBJ2-7; TRBD1 might be the D (7 bases). The sample was blood. This receptor was obtained from a young man in good health. CDR3 DNA: TGTGCCAGCAGCCAAACAGGGGATGCGGGGTACGAGCAGTACTTC. Translation: CASSQTGDAGYEQYF.